This T cell receptor beta chain was documented in a study of CD8 T cells in Susac syndrome (dated by TCRdb to between 2018 and 2020). As for the study more broadly: Repertoire sequencing was used to test whether CD8+ T cell activation and differentiation in Susac syndrome was antigen driven. Study-wide conclusions, independent of this receptor: The study acknowledged that relatively few individuals were included in the TCR sequencing and HLA analysis.

Points on this clonotype: Its antigen has not been determined. No qualities accompany the bases; no much larger clone lies one base away.

RNA was extracted with the RNeasy kit and 0.5 to 1 ug was reverse transcribed using random hexamers. The immunoSEQ multiplex PCR assay, covering 54 Vbeta and 13 Jbeta segments, was used to amplify TCR beta CDR3 regions. Bias from PCR amplification was corrected by using a synthetic template baseline for primer optimization and for computational correction. From the authors' description of their analysis: Reads were annotated to V, D and J genes according to IMGT and were analyzed with immunoSEQ Analyzer, with only productive sequences retained. Clonality was computed as one minus Shannon entropy normalized by log2 of the number of productive unique sequences. For each patient and control, public and private clones were evaluated among the 100 most prevalent clones. A clone was defined as Susac-specific if it was absent from the healthy and MS cohorts, from 950 to 1,300 published viral clones and from other ImmuneACCESS disease sequences. TCRdb reran the public reads through fastp at Q25 and MiXCR, keeping productive beta chains. Entries that share a CDR3 protein sequence are merged under the most common genes and DNA. For this entry, the V and J calls and clone size follow TCRdb and not the study's own pipeline. In this sample the table shows about 180,000 distinct CDR3 sequences, approximately 94% of which occur a single time. Roughly 0.098% of the sample is in the top ten clones.

Peripheral blood CD8+ and CD4+ T cells from healthy donors, Susac syndrome patients and multiple sclerosis patients were profiled by high-throughput TCR beta sequencing. The multiple sclerosis controls were treatment-naive patients who had stable or active relapsing-remitting disease and met the revised McDonald criteria. CD8+ TEMRA cells were enriched by FACS, while bulk CD8+ and CD4+ T cells were purified by magnetic negative isolation. Blood was drawn into EDTA tubes, processed within 24 hours, and PBMCs were isolated by density gradient centrifugation. PBMCs intended for TCR sequencing were cryopreserved in liquid nitrogen and thawed later in a water bath at 37 degrees C. The sorted or isolated CD4+, CD8+ and CD8+ TEMRA cells had a purity of 90% or higher. The CDR3 measures 14 amino acids from cysteine to phenylalanine. Only CDR3 DNA is held: 42 bases, read in frame from base 1. CDR1 SGHRS and CDR2 YFSETQ were looked up in the germline V gene. Cut back by 5 bases and 0 bases, the V and J ends lie 11 bases apart.

The receptor was isolated from a human donor with multiple sclerosis. Recombination joined TRBV5-1 with TRBJ1-1; the D segment cannot be called with confidence. The sequenced sample was CD4+ T cells from PBMCs. For the CDR3, the sequence is CASRTGDMNTEAFF. The sequence in DNA is TGCGCCAGCAGGACGGGTGACATGAACACTGAAGCTTTCTTT.